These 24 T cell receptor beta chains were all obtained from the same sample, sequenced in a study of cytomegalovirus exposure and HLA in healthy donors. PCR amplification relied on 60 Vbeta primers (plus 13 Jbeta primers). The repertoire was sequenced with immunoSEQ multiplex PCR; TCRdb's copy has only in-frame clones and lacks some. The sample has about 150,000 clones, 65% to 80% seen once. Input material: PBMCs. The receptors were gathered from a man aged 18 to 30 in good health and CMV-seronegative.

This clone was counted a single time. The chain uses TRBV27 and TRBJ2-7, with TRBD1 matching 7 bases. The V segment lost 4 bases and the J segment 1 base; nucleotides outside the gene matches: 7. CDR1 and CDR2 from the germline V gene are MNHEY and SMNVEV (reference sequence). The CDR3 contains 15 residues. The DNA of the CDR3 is TGTGCCAGCAGTTCCCGAAGACAGGGTTCCTACGAGCAGTACGTC. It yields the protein CASSSRRQGSYEQYV.

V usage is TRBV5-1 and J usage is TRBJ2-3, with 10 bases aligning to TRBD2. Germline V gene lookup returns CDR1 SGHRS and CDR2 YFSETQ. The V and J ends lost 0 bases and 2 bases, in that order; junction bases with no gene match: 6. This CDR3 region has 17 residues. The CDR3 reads CASSLDLAGAPTDTQYF. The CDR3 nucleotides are TGCGCCAGCAGCTTGGACCTAGCGGGGGCCCCCACAGATACGCAGTATTTT.

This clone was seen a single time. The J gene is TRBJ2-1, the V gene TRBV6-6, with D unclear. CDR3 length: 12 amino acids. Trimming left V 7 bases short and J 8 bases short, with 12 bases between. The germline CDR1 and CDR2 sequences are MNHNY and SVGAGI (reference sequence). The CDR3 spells CASTSNPHEQFF. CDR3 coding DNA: TGTGCCAGCACCTCTAATCCCCATGAGCAGTTCTTC.

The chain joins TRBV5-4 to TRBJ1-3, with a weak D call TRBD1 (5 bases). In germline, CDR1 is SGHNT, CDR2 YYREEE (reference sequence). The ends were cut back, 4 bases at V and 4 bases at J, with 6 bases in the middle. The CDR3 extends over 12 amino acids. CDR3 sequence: CASSAGGNTIYF. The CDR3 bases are TGTGCCAGCAGCGCAGGGGGAAACACCATATATTTT. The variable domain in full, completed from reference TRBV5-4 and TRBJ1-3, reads ETGVTQSPTHLIKTRGQQVTLRCSSQSGHNTVSWYQQALGQGPQFIFQYYREEENGRGNFPPRFSGLQFPNYSSELNVNALELDDSALYLCASSAGGNTIYFGEGSWLTVV.

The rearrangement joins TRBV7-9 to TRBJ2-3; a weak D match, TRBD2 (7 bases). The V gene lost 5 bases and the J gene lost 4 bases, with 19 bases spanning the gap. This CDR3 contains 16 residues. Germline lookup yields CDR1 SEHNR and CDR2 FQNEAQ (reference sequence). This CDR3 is CASSPWPRGGADTQYF. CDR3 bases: TGTGCCAGCAGCCCATGGCCCAGGGGAGGGGCAGATACGCAGTATTTT.

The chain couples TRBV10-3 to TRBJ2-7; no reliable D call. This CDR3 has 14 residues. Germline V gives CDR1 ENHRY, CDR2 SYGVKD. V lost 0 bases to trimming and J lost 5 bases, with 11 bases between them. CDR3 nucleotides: TGTGCCATCAGTGAGTCGCCACGAGGTAACGAGCAGTACGTC. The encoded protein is CAISESPRGNEQYV.

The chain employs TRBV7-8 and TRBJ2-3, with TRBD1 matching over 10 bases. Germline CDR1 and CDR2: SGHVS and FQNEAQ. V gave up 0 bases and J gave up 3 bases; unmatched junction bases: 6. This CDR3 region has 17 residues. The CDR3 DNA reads TGTGCCAGCAGCTTAGCGTTGGGACAGGGGAGGACAGATACGCAGTATTTT. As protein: CASSLALGQGRTDTQYF.

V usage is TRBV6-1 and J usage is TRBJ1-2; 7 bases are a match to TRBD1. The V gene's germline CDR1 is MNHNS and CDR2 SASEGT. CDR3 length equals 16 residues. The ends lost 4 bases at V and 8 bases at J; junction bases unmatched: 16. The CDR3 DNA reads TGTGCCAGCAGTGTTGGGCCCCCAGGGGGACGGAGGGGCTACACCTTC. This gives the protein CASSVGPPGGRRGYTF.

DNA for the CDR3: TGTGCCAGCAGTTACGAAGGACAGGGGAATTCACCCCTCCACTTT. Translated, it gives CASSYEGQGNSPLHF. The chain links TRBV6-5 to TRBJ1-6; 9 bases are shared with TRBD1. CDR3 length: 15 residues. The junction had 3 bases not matched to a gene; V was cut back by 2 bases and J by 7 bases. Per the germline V gene, CDR1 is MNHEY and CDR2 is SVGAGI.

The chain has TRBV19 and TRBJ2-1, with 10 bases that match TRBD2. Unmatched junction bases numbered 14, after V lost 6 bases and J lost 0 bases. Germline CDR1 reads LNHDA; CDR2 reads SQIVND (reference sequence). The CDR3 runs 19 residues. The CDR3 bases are TGTGCCAGTAGCATTAAATTAAGCGGGGGGGGAAGCTCCTACAATGAGCAGTTCTTC. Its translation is CASSIKLSGGGSSYNEQFF.

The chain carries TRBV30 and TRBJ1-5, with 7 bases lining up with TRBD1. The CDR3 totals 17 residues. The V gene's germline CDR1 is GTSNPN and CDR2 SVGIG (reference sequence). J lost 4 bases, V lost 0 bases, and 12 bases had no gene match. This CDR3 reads CAWSVPLGGKWNQPQHF. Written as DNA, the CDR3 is TGTGCCTGGAGTGTTCCCTTAGGGGGCAAATGGAATCAGCCCCAGCATTTT.

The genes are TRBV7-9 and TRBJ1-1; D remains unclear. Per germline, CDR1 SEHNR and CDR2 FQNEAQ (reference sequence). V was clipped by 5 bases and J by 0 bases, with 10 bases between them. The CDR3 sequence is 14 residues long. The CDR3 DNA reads TGTGCCAGCAGCCCTTGGACTTTGAACACTGAAGCTTTCTTT. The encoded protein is CASSPWTLNTEAFF. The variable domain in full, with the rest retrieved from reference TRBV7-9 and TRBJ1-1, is DTGVSQNPRHKITKRGQNVTFRCDPISEHNRLYWYRQTLGQGPEFLTYFQNEAQLEKSRLLSDRFSAERPKGSFSTLEIQRTEQGDSAMYLCASSPWTLNTEAFFGQGTRLTVV.

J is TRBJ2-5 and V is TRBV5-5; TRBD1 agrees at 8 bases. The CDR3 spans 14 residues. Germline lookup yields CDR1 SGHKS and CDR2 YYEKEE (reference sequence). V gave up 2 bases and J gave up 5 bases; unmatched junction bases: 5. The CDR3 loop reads CASSLLTGDETQYF. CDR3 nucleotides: TGTGCCAGCAGCTTACTGACAGGGGATGAGACCCAGTACTTC.

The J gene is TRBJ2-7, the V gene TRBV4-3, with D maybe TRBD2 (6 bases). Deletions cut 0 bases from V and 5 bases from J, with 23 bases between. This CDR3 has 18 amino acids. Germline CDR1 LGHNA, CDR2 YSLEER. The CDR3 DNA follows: TGCGCCAGCAGCCAAGAGGTCTGGCGGGCGGGATCCGGGGACGAGCAGTACTTC. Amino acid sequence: CASSQEVWRAGSGDEQYF.

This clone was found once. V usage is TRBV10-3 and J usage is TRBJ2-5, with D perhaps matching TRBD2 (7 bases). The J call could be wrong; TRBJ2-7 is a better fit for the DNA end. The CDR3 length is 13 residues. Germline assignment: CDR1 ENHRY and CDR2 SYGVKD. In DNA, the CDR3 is TGTGCCGGCAGAGAGGGGGGGAGTGACGAGCAGTACTTC. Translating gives CAGREGGSDEQYF.

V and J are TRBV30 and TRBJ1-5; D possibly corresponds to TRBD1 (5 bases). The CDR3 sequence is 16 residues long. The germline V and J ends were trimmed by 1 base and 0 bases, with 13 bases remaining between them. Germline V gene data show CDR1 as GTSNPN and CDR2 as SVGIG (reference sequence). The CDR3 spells CAWSGPLGVSNQPQHF. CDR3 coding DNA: TGTGCCTGGAGTGGCCCCTTAGGGGTTAGCAATCAGCCCCAGCATTTT.

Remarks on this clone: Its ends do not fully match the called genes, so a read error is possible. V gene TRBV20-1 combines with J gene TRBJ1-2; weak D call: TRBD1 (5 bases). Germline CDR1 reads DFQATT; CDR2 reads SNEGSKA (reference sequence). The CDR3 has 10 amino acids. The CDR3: CRRDDYGYTF. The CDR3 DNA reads TGTCGGAGGGACGACTATGGCTACACCTTC.

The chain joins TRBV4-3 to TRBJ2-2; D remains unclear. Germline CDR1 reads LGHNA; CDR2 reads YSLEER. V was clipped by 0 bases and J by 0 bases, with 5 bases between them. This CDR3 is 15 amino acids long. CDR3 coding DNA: TGCGCCAGCAGCCAAGACACTACGAACACCGGGGAGCTGTTTTTT. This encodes CASSQDTTNTGELFF.

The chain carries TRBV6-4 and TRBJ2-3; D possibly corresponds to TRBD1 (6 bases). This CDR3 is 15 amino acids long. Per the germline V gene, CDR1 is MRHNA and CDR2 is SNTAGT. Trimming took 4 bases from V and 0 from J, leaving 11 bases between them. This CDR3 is CASSAGTSSTDTQYF. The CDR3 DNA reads TGTGCCAGCAGTGCCGGGACATCTAGCACAGATACGCAGTATTTT.

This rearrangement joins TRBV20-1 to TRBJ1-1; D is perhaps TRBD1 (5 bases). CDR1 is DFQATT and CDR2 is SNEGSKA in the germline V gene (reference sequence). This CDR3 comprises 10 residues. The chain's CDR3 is CRRGGRGAFF. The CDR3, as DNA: TGCAGGCGGGGGGGACGGGGTGCTTTCTTT.

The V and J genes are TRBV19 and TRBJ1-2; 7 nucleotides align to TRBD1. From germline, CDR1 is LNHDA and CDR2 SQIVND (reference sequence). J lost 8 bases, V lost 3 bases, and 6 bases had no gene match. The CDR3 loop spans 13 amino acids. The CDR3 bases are TGTGCCAGTAGTATTGGGGCAGGGGGAGGCTACACCTTC. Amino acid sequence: CASSIGAGGGYTF.

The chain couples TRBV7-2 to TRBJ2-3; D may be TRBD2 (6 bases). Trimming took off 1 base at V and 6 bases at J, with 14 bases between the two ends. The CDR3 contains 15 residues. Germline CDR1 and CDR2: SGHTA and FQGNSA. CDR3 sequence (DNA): TGTGCCAGCAGCTTAGTCCGACTAGTAGTTGATACGCAGTATTTT. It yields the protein CASSLVRLVVDTQYF.

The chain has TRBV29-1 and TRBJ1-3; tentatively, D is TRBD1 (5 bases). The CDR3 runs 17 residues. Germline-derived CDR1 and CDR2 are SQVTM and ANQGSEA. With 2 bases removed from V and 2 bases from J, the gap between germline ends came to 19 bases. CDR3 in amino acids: CSVESGAGRRTGNTIYF. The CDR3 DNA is TGCAGCGTTGAATCTGGGGCAGGGCGAAGGACTGGAAACACCATATATTTT.

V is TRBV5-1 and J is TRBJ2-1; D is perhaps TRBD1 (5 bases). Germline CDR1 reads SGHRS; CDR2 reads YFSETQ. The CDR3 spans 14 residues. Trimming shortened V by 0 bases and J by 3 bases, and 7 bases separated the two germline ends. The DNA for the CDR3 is TGCGCCAGCAGCTTGGCCGACAGCTACAATGAGCAGTTCTTC. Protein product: CASSLADSYNEQFF.